Listed here are 23 T cell receptor beta chains from one sample, sequenced in a study of T cells in Graves' hyperthyroidism and ophthalmopathy. From RNA transcripts, TCR beta CDR3 regions were amplified. HTBI primers were employed in a first-round RT-PCR of the TCR CDR3. A single record per CDR3 protein comes from TCRdb applying MiXCR to the multiplex PCR reads. In the table there are 250,000 to 300,000 distinct CDR3 sequences, roughly 18% of which are singletons. The specimen was blood. Receptor source: a man in his fifties with Graves' ophthalmopathy.

This clonotype was observed a handful of times. The genes are TRBV18 and TRBJ2-7; 7 bases map to TRBD1. V shed 6 bases, J shed 2 bases, and the junction held 4 bases outside the gene matches. This CDR3 is built from 13 residues. Germline V gene lookup returns CDR1 KGHSH and CDR2 LQKENI. CDR3 in amino acids: CASSQDRTYEQYF. In DNA form, the CDR3 reads TGTGCCAGCTCCCAGGACAGGACCTACGAGCAGTACTTC.

The chain recombines TRBV7-3 with TRBJ2-1; perhaps TRBD2 as D (5 bases). Germline-derived CDR1 and CDR2 are SGHTA and FQGTGA. This CDR3 is 12 amino acids long. Trimming cost V 5 bases and J 15 bases, with 17 bases left between them. CDR3 in amino acids: CASSPTPLGVFF. DNA of the CDR3: TGTGCCAGCAGCCCTACGCCACTAGGCGTGTTCTTC.

This clonotype occurred a few times. The rearrangement links TRBV9 to TRBJ1-3, with D uncertain. CDR1 is SGDLS and CDR2 is YYNGEE in the germline V gene. The length of the CDR3 is 15 residues. Between the trimmed V and J ends, which lost 4 bases and 0 bases, there was a span of 11 bases. Written as DNA, the CDR3 is TGTGCCAGCAGCTACACTGGCAACTCTGGAAACACCATATATTTT. This sequence encodes CASSYTGNSGNTIYF.

This clonotype was seen at least ten times. The chain carries TRBV3-1 and TRBJ2-3, with TRBD2 matching 14 bases. Germline-derived CDR1 and CDR2 are LGHDT and YNNKEL (reference sequence). The length of the CDR3 is 18 residues. V trimming: 5 bases; J trimming: 2 bases; junction bases outside the gene matches: 9. CDR3 sequence reads: CASSGGTSGSRDTDTQYF. The CDR3 nucleotides read TGTGCCAGCAGCGGCGGGACTAGCGGGAGTCGGGACACAGATACGCAGTATTTT.

This clonotype was counted ten times or more. CDR3 sequence (DNA): TGTGCCAGCAGCTTAGCTGGGGCTACCGGTGAGCAGTTCTTC. It is translated as CASSLAGATGEQFF. The chain carries TRBV7-9 and TRBJ2-1; the D gene is possibly TRBD1 (5 bases). This CDR3 is built from 14 residues. With 0 bases removed from V and 9 bases from J, the gap between germline ends came to 12 bases. The germline gives CDR1 SEHNR, CDR2 FQNEAQ (reference sequence).

This rearrangement joins TRBV7-9 to TRBJ2-7, with D perhaps being TRBD1 or TRBD2 (5 bases each). The CDR3 has 13 amino acids. Trimming took off 5 bases at V and 9 bases at J, with 17 bases between the two ends. The germline CDR1 and CDR2 sequences are SEHNR and FQNEAQ (reference sequence). CDR3 coding DNA: TGTGCCAGCAGCCCAGGGCCCCGGGGAGTGCAGTACTTC. This encodes CASSPGPRGVQYF.

A word on this clonotype: A read error is possible here, since a much larger clone lies one base away. The chain has TRBV28 and TRBJ1-4, with D perhaps TRBD1 (6 bases). The length of the CDR3 is 15 residues. Per germline, CDR1 MDHEN and CDR2 SYDVKM. CDR3 nucleotide sequence: TGTGCCAGCAGTTTCGGGGGCCCGCCGATGGAAAGACTGTTTTTT. This gives the protein CASSFGGPPMERLFF.

The J gene is TRBJ2-3, the V gene TRBV29-1, with 8 bases fitting TRBD2. The CDR3 has 14 residues. Germline CDR1 is SQVTM and CDR2 is ANQGSEA. The J segment lost 0 bases and the V segment lost 4 bases, leaving 3 bases of the junction unmatched. The CDR3 sequence: CSVVQRGSTDTQYF. The CDR3 bases are TGCAGCGTTGTGCAGCGGGGGAGCACAGATACGCAGTATTTT.

There are many counts of this clonotype. This chain links TRBV27 with TRBJ2-7, with 8 bases identical to TRBD1. The CDR3 runs to 15 residues. V trimming: 3 bases; J trimming: 1 base; junction bases outside the gene matches: 5. CDR1 and CDR2 from the germline V gene are MNHEY and SMNVEV (reference sequence). Here the CDR3 reads CASSFRGQGSYEQYF. DNA of the CDR3: TGTGCCAGCAGTTTTAGAGGACAGGGATCCTACGAGCAGTACTTC.

The chain is built from TRBV7-3 and TRBJ2-5; D is ambiguous. The V gene's germline CDR1 is SGHTA and CDR2 FQGTGA. Trimming took 1 base from V and 5 from J, leaving 8 bases between them. This CDR3 is 13 amino acids long. The CDR3 protein is CASSLKVFETQYF. The DNA for the CDR3 is TGTGCCAGCAGCTTAAAGGTTTTCGAGACCCAGTACTTC.

The chain links TRBV13 to TRBJ2-1, with 7 bases matching TRBD2. The germline CDR1 and CDR2 sequences are PRHDT and FYEKMQ (reference sequence). Trimming at V came to 4 bases and at J to 9 bases, leaving 18 bases not matched to a gene. The length of the CDR3 is 17 residues. CDR3 amino acids: CASSSWRGTTVPGEQFF. In DNA, the CDR3 is TGTGCCAGCAGCTCGTGGCGTGGGACTACCGTTCCGGGTGAGCAGTTCTTC. Using reference TRBV13 and TRBJ2-1 for the parts outside the CDR3, the full variable domain is AAGVIQSPRHLIKEKRETATLKCYPIPRHDTVYWYQQGPGQDPQFLISFYEKMQSDKGSIPDRFSAQQFSDYHSELNMSSLELGDSALYFCASSSWRGTTVPGEQFFGPGTRLTVL.

This clonotype was detected only a few times. V is TRBV9 and J is TRBJ2-1; TRBD2 agrees at 10 bases. The germline V gene has CDR1 SGDLS and CDR2 YYNGEE. The V and J ends lost 4 bases and 8 bases, in that order; junction bases with no gene match: 9. This CDR3 comprises 15 residues. The CDR3 DNA is TGTGCCAGCAGCCGAGAAGCGGGAGGGTACGATGAGCAGTTCTTC. This gives the protein CASSREAGGYDEQFF. The full variable domain, rest sourced from reference TRBV9 and TRBJ2-1, is DSGVTQTPKHLITATGQRVTLRCSPRSGDLSVYWYQQSLDQGLQFLIQYYNGEERAKGNILERFSAQQFPDLHSELNLSSLELGDSALYFCASSREAGGYDEQFFGPGTRLTVL.

This clonotype was picked up many times. V usage is TRBV11-1 and J usage is TRBJ2-5; 13 nucleotides match TRBD2. The CDR3 length is 15 residues. V gave up 8 bases and J gave up 1 base; unmatched junction bases: 4. Germline CDR1 SGHAT, CDR2 FQDESV (reference sequence). CDR3 nucleotide sequence: TGTGCCAGCGGACTAGCGGGAGCAGGCCAAGAGACCCAGTACTTC. Protein product: CASGLAGAGQETQYF.

In its sample, this clonotype was seen many times. The chain links TRBV29-1 to TRBJ1-1; D gene ambiguous. Per the germline V gene, CDR1 is SQVTM and CDR2 is ANQGSEA. V was shortened by 4 bases and J by 0 bases, with 9 bases between the two germline ends. The length of the CDR3 is 13 residues. The CDR3 DNA sequence: TGCAGCGTTGGAGTTAGCGTGAACACTGAAGCTTTCTTT. This translates into CSVGVSVNTEAFF.

This clonotype has just a few counts. The CDR3 DNA sequence: TGCAGCGTTGTGGATCTGGGGGGGAGAGATACGCAGTATTTT. Encoded protein: CSVVDLGGRDTQYF. The V and J genes are TRBV29-1 and TRBJ2-3; 7 bases align to TRBD2. The V segment lost 4 bases and the J segment 5 bases; nucleotides outside the gene matches: 9. Germline values: CDR1 SQVTM, CDR2 ANQGSEA. There are 14 residues in the CDR3.

This clonotype was seen more than once but under ten times. The rearrangement joins TRBV28 to TRBJ2-7, with 9 bases matching TRBD2. CDR3 length: 16 amino acids. CDR1 and CDR2 from the germline V gene are MDHEN and SYDVKM. The junction had 11 bases not matched to a gene; V was cut back by 2 bases and J by 6 bases. The CDR3 coding sequence is TGTGCCAGCAGTTTAGGTGGTCTGGCGGGAGGGATCGAGCAGTACTTC. Encoded protein: CASSLGGLAGGIEQYF. Based on the CDR3 plus reference TRBV28 and TRBJ2-7, the full variable domain is DVKVTQSSRYLVKRTGEKVFLECVQDMDHENMFWYRQDPGLGLRLIYFSYDVKMKEKGDIPEGYSVSREKKERFSLILESASTNQTSMYLCASSLGGLAGGIEQYFGPGTRLTVT.

The V gene is TRBV5-1, the J gene TRBJ1-1; D remains unclear. CDR3 size: 16 residues. V was cut by 1 base and J by 1 base, with 14 bases left in between. CDR1 and CDR2 (germline): SGHRS, YFSETQ. CDR3: CASSLLPGVPNTEAFF. In nucleotides, the CDR3 is TGCGCCAGCAGCTTGCTTCCCGGGGTCCCGAACACTGAAGCTTTCTTT.

The V and J genes are TRBV24-1 and TRBJ2-3, with 9 bases aligning to TRBD2. V trimming: 7 bases; J trimming: 1 base; junction bases outside the gene matches: 17. This CDR3 is built from 19 residues. Germline lookup yields CDR1 KGHDR and CDR2 SFDVKD. For the CDR3, the DNA is TGTGCCACCAGCCTTACTGGTGAAGCGGGAGGTTTCGGCACAGATACGCAGTATTTT. This encodes CATSLTGEAGGFGTDTQYF.

The chain couples TRBV6-2 or TRBV6-3 to TRBJ2-7; 8 bases map to TRBD1. In germline, CDR1 is MNHEY, CDR2 SVGEGT. V was clipped by 6 bases and J by 1 base; unmatched bases: 2. The CDR3 has 13 amino acids. The CDR3 DNA sequence: TGTGCCAGCAGAAGACAGGGGTCCTACGAGCAGTACTTC. Its protein is CASRRQGSYEQYF.

The chain links TRBV12-3 or TRBV12-4 to TRBJ2-2, with D unresolved. V shed 6 bases and J shed 7 bases, with 12 bases lying between them. The CDR3 contains 13 residues. The CDR3 DNA sequence: TGTGCCAGCAGCGCGGAAAGGCGCGGGGAGCTGTTTTTT. Its protein product is CASSAERRGELFF.

This clonotype came up many times. The chain combines TRBV28 with TRBJ2-7; either TRBD1 or TRBD2 may fit D (6 bases each). This CDR3 spans 16 amino acids. The ends were cut back, 3 bases at V and 6 bases at J, with 21 bases in the middle. The germline gives CDR1 MDHEN, CDR2 SYDVKM. The CDR3 loop reads CASSFVYGGQRREQYF. The CDR3 region has the DNA TGTGCCAGCAGTTTTGTGTACGGGGGACAACGGCGCGAGCAGTACTTC.

This clonotype was seen many times. In nucleotides, the CDR3 is TGTGCCATCAGTACAGGGGCTAAGGAGACCCAGTACTTC. Amino acid sequence: CAISTGAKETQYF. V and J are TRBV10-3 and TRBJ2-5; 7 bases align to TRBD1. The CDR3 is 13 amino acids. CDR1 and CDR2 from the germline V gene are ENHRY and SYGVKD. V shed 5 bases, J shed 5 bases, and the junction held 5 bases outside the gene matches.

This clonotype showed up many times. The gene calls are TRBV7-3 and TRBJ2-2; 8 bases map to TRBD2. Germline V gene data show CDR1 as SGHTA and CDR2 as FQGTGA. The CDR3 totals 16 residues. Losses at the gene ends were 2 bases for V and 5 bases for J; bases not matched to a gene: 7. CDR3 DNA: TGTGCCAGCAGCTTACTCGGGGGGGATCTAACCGGGGAGCTGTTTTTT. Translated: CASSLLGGDLTGELFF. The full variable domain, in which reference TRBV7-3 and TRBJ2-2 provide the parts outside the CDR3, is GAGVSQTPSNKVTEKGKYVELRCDPISGHTALYWYRQSLGQGPEFLIYFQGTGAADDSGLPNDRFFAVRPEGSVSTLKIQRTERGDSAVYLCASSLLGGDLTGELFFGEGSRLTVL.